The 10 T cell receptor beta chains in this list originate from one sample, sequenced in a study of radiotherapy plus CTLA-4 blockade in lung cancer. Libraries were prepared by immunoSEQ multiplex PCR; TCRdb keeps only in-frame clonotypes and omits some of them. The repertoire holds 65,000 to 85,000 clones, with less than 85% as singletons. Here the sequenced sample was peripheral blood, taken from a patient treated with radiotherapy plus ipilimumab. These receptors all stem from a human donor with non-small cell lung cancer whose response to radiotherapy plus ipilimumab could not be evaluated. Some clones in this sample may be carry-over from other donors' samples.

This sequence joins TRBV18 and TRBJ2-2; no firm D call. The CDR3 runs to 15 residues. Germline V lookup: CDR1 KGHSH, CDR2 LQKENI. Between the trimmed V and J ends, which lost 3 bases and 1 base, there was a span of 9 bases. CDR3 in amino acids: CASSPKAGNTGELFF. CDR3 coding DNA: TGTGCCAGCTCACCGAAGGCAGGGAACACCGGGGAGCTGTTTTTT.

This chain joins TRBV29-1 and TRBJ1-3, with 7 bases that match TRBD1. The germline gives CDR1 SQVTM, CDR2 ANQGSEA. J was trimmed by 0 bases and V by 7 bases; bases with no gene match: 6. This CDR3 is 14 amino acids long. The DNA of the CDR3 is TGCAGCGCTGGACAGGACAGCTCTGGAAACACCATATATTTT. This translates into CSAGQDSSGNTIYF.

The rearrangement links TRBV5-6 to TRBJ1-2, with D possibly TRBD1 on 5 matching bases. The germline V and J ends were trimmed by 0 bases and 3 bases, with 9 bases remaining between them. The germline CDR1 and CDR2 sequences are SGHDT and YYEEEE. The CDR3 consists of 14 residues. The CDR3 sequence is CASSLAGGYYGYTF. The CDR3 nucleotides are TGTGCCAGCAGCTTGGCCGGGGGATACTATGGCTACACCTTC.

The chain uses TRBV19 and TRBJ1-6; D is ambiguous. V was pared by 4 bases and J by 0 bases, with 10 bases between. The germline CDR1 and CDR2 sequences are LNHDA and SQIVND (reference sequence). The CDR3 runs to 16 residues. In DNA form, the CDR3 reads TGTGCCAGTAGTACATCCCTAAGCTCCTATAATTCACCCCTCCACTTT. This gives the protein CASSTSLSSYNSPLHF.

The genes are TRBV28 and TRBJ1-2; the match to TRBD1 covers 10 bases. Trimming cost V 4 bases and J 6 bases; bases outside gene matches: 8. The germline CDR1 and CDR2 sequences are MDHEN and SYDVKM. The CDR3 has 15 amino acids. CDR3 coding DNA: TGTGCCAGCAGTTCACCGGGACAGGGGTTCGATGGCTACACCTTC. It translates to CASSSPGQGFDGYTF.

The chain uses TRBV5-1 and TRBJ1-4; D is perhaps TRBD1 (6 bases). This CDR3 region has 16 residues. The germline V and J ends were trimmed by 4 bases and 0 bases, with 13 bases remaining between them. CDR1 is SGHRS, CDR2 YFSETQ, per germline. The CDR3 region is CASSLGTIATNEKLFF. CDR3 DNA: TGCGCCAGCAGCCTCGGGACAATTGCAACTAATGAAAAACTGTTTTTT.

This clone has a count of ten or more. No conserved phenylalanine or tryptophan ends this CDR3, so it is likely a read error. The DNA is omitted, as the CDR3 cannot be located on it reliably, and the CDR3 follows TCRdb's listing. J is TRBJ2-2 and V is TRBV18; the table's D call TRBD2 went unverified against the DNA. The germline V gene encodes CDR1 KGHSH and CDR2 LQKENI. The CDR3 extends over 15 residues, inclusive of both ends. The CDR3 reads CASSPPRGTSGGASV.

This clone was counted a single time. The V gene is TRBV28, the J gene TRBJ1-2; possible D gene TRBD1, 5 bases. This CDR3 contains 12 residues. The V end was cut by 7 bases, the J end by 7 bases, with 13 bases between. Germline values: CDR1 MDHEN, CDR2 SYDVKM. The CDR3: CASTIQGIGYTF. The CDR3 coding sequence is TGTGCCAGCACTATTCAGGGTATTGGCTACACCTTC.

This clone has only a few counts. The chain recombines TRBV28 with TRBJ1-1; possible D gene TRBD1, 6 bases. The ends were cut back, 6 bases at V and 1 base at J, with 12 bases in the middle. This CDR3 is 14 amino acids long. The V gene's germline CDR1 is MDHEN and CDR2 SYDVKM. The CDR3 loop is CASRTGGWNTEAFF. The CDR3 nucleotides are TGTGCCAGCAGGACGGGGGGCTGGAACACTGAAGCTTTCTTT. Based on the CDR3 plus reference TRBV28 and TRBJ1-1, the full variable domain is DVKVTQSSRYLVKRTGEKVFLECVQDMDHENMFWYRQDPGLGLRLIYFSYDVKMKEKGDIPEGYSVSREKKERFSLILESASTNQTSMYLCASRTGGWNTEAFFGQGTRLTVV.

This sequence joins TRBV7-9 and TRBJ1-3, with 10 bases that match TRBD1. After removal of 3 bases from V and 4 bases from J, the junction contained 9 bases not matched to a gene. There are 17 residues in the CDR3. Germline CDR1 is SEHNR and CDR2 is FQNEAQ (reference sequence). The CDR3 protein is CASSLYSGTGAGNTIYF. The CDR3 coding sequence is TGTGCCAGCAGCTTGTACTCTGGGACAGGGGCGGGAAACACCATATATTTT. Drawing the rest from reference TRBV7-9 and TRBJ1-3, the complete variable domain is DTGVSQNPRHKITKRGQNVTFRCDPISEHNRLYWYRQTLGQGPEFLTYFQNEAQLEKSRLLSDRFSAERPKGSFSTLEIQRTEQGDSAMYLCASSLYSGTGAGNTIYFGEGSWLTVV.